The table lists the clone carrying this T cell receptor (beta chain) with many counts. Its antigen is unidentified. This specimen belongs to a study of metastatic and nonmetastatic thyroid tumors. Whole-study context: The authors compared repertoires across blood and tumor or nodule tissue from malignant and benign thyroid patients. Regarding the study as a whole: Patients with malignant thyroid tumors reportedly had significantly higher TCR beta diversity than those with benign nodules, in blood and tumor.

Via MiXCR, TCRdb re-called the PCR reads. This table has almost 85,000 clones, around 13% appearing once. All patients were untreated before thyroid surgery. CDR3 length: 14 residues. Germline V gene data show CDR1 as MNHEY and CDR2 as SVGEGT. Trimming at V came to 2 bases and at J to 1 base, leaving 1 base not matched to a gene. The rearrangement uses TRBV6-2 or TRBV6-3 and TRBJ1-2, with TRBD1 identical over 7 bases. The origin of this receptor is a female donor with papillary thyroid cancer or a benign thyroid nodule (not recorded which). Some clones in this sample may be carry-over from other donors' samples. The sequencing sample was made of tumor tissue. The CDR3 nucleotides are TGTGCCAGCAGTTACGGGGACAGTAACTATGGCTACACCTTC. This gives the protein CASSYGDSNYGYTF.